The sequence of this T cell receptor (beta chain) was determined in a study of regulatory T cells in long-lasting Graves disease. Overall study results and limits: Newly diagnosed disease favored TRBV20-1 and TRBJ2-1 over persistent disease.

The CDR3 totals 15 residues. J gave up 5 bases and V 4 bases, and 8 bases lay outside the gene matches. Per germline, CDR1 MNHNS and CDR2 SASEGT. Libraries of TCR beta came from iRepertoire HTBI primers plus Arm-PCR of CDR3 regions. TCRdb passed the multiplex PCR reads through MiXCR, listing each CDR3 protein once. The sample yields hundreds of thousands of distinct CDR3 sequences, approximately 15% seen once. This clonotype was recorded at least ten times. Its antigen is not known. Stated time point: newly diagnosed GD, antithyroid drugs for less than 3 months. Following extraction of RNA from PBMCs, that RNA was used to make the TCR library. Graves' disease diagnosis was established per American Thyroid Association guidelines. Another study also made use of these data, one on T cells in Graves' hyperthyroidism and ophthalmopathy. That source reports: Most thyroid clonotypes with frequency above 0.001 were detected in blood.

The sample here was peripheral blood mononuclear cells (PBMCs), taken at new diagnosis, from a patient treated with antithyroid drugs. V and J are TRBV6-1 and TRBJ1-1; 9 positions agree with TRBD1. This sequence originates from a woman in her twenties or thirties with Graves disease. The CDR3 DNA reads as TGTGCCAGCAGTGTAGTTCCGGGACAGGGAACTGAAGCTTTCTTT. Translation gives CASSVVPGQGTEAFF.